This T cell receptor beta chain was sequenced during a study of T cell responses to AZD1222 COVID-19 vaccine. Overall study findings and caveats: Baseline serology detected seropositivity in only a handful of AZD1222 recipients. Spike as a whole was targeted by vaccine-associated CD4 TCRs, dominant at 160-218 and 743-854.

TCRdb's table, derived via immunoSEQ multiplex PCR, lists solely in-frame clones and lacks some. In the table there are about 97,000 clones, approximately 90% of which are singletons. V lost 4 bases to trimming and J lost 4 bases, with 13 bases between them. Germline lookup yields CDR1 LNHDA and CDR2 SQIVND (reference sequence). This CDR3 comprises 14 residues. Points on this clone: The antigen is not known.

This chain connects TRBV19 to TRBJ1-2; D unclear. This receptor was obtained from an adult in good health. The sequenced sample was peripheral blood, obtained on day 0 of AZD1222 vaccination. CDR3 coding DNA: TGTGCCAGTAGTAGGGTTCCCGTAGGCTATGGCTACACCTTC. Translation gives CASSRVPVGYGYTF.